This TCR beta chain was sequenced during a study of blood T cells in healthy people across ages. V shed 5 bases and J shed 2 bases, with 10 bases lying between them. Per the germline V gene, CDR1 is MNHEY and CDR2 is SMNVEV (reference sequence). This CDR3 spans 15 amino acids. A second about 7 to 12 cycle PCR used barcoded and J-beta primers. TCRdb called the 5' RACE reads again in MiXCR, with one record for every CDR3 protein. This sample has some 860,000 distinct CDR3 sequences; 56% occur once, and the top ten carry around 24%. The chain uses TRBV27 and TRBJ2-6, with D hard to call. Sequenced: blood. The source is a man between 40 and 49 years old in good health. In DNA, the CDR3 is TGTGCCAGCAGTGGGGATGGAGCTGGGGCCAACGTCCTGACTTTC. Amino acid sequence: CASSGDGAGANVLTF. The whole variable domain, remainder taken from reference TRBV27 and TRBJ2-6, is EAQVTQNPRYLITVTGKKLTVTCSQNMNHEYMSWYRQDPGLGLRQIYYSMNVEVTDKGDVPEGYKVSRKEKRNFPLILESPSPNQTSLYFCASSGDGAGANVLTFGAGSRLTVL.